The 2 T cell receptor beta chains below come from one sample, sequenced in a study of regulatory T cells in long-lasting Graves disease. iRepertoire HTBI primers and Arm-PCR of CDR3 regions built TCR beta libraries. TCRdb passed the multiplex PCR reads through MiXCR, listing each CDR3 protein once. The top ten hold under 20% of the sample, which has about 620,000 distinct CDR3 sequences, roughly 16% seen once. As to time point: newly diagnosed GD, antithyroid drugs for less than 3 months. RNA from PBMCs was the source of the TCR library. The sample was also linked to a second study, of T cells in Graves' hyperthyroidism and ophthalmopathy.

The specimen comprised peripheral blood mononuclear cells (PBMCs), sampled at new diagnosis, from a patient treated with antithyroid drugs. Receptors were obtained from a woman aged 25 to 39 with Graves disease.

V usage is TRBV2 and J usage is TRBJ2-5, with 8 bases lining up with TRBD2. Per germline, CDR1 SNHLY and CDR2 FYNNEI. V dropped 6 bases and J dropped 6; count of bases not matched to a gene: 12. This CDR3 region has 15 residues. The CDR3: CASSFGLAPTKTQYF. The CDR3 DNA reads TGTGCCAGCAGCTTCGGACTAGCCCCAACTAAGACCCAGTACTTC.

In nucleotides, the CDR3 is TGTGCCAGCACCCGACAGTTTAGCAATCAGCCCCAGCATTTT. It translates to CASTRQFSNQPQHF. The gene calls are TRBV2 and TRBJ1-5; a weak D match, TRBD1 (5 bases). CDR1 and CDR2 from the germline V gene are SNHLY and FYNNEI. CDR3 length equals 14 residues. The germline V and J ends were trimmed by 7 bases and 0 bases, with 10 bases remaining between them.